Shown below are 8 T cell receptor beta chains from a single sample sequenced in a study of blood T cell repertoires in COVID-19. Clones were sequenced by immunoSEQ multiplex PCR, and TCRdb holds only the in-frame ones, with some missing. The sample holds about 310,000 clones, 75% to 90% seen once. Sequencing input: peripheral blood. These TCRs come from a woman aged 25 to 45 with COVID-19, enrolled during active disease.

The chain uses TRBV4-2 and TRBJ1-3; D uncertain. The germline V gene encodes CDR1 LGHNA and CDR2 YNFKEQ. Trimming cost V 0 bases and J 0 bases, with 12 bases left between them. CDR3 length: 17 residues. The chain's CDR3 is CASSQERARSSGNTIYF. DNA of the CDR3: TGTGCCAGCAGCCAAGAGAGGGCAAGGAGCTCTGGAAACACCATATATTTT.

This chain connects TRBV29-1 to TRBJ2-7, with TRBD1 identical over 8 bases. The CDR3 totals 12 residues. Germline V gene lookup returns CDR1 SQVTM and CDR2 ANQGSEA. V trimming: 6 bases; J trimming: 6 bases; junction bases outside the gene matches: 7. CDR3 DNA: TGCAGCGTGGAGACAGGGGTGGCCGAGCAGTACTTC. This gives the protein CSVETGVAEQYF.

The V and J genes are TRBV12-3 or TRBV12-4 and TRBJ2-6; D is ambiguous. This CDR3 spans 13 amino acids. V shed 6 bases and J shed 3 bases, with 6 bases lying between them. The CDR3 bases are TGTGCCAGCAGGATAGTTGGGGCCAACGTCCTGACTTTC. It specifies CASRIVGANVLTF.

The chain is built from TRBV3-1 (or the pseudogene TRBV3-2) and TRBJ1-3, with D unresolved. CDR3 size: 12 residues. The germline CDR1 and CDR2 sequences are LGHDT and YNNKEL (reference sequence). The V end lost 6 bases, the J end lost 11 bases, and 14 bases lay between the germline ends. CDR3: CASRAGEAAIYF. The DNA of the CDR3 is TGTGCCAGCAGAGCCGGAGAGGCGGCCATATATTTT.

The CDR3 spells CATSGPGGEDTQYF. CDR3 nucleotide sequence: TGTGCCACCAGTGGGCCGGGAGGGGAGGATACGCAGTATTTT. The rearrangement uses TRBV24-1 and TRBJ2-3, with 8 bases fitting TRBD2. Germline V gives CDR1 KGHDR, CDR2 SFDVKD. V shed 5 bases, J shed 6 bases, and the junction held 6 bases outside the gene matches. The CDR3 sequence is 14 residues long.

The V and J genes are TRBV3-1 (or the pseudogene TRBV3-2) and TRBJ2-3, with 15 positions matching TRBD2. This CDR3 is 15 amino acids long. CDR1 is LGHDT, CDR2 YNNKEL, per germline (reference sequence). Trimming removed 8 bases from V and 3 bases from J; junction bases left unmatched: 3. CDR3 in DNA: TGTGCCAGCTCGGGACTAGCGGGAGGTACAGATACGCAGTATTTT. Amino acid sequence: CASSGLAGGTDTQYF.

This chain's CDR3 is CASSPGQGQPQHF. In DNA form, the CDR3 reads TGTGCCAGCAGTCCAGGGCAAGGGCAGCCCCAGCATTTT. The chain employs TRBV2 and TRBJ1-5; perhaps TRBD1 as D (5 bases). Trimming shortened V by 5 bases and J by 7 bases, and 12 bases separated the two germline ends. Germline V gene sequence: CDR1 SNHLY, CDR2 FYNNEI. The CDR3 totals 13 residues.

This clone occurred once. This chain connects TRBV6-6 to TRBJ1-4; 11 nucleotides align to TRBD1. Germline V gives CDR1 MNHNY, CDR2 SVGAGI (reference sequence). The V and J ends lost 7 bases and 14 bases, in that order; junction bases with no gene match: 12. The CDR3 contains 14 residues. CDR3 loop: CASTPRTGGVGLFF. The DNA for the CDR3 is TGTGCCAGCACTCCCAGGACAGGGGGCGTAGGTCTGTTTTTT.